The clone carrying this TCR beta chain was found a few times. In TCRdb, the RT-PCR reads were re-called with MiXCR into one record per CDR3 protein. Counted here are fewer than 800,000 distinct CDR3 sequences, 14% occurring once; the ten biggest clones make up 3.6%. The CDR3 runs to 15 residues. V lost 1 base, J lost 2 bases, and 11 bases lay in between. Germline CDR1 and CDR2: SGHNT and YENEEA. Input material: memory CD4+ T cells from blood. The TCR originated in a female donor in good health, serving as a healthy control. The gene calls are TRBV11-3 and TRBJ1-1, with D unclear. CDR3 nucleotide sequence: TGTGCCAGCAGCTTAGGGAACAGATTAAACACTGAAGCTTTCTTT. It is translated as CASSLGNRLNTEAFF. Full variable domain (missing parts from reference TRBV11-3 and TRBJ1-1): EAGVVQSPRYKIIEKKQPVAFWCNPISGHNTLYWYLQNLGQGPELLIRYENEEAVDDSQLPKDRFSAERLKGVDSTLKIQPAELGDSAVYLCASSLGNRLNTEAFFGQGTRLTVV.